These 15 T cell receptor beta chains originate from one sample sequenced in a study of cytomegalovirus exposure and HLA in healthy donors. Produced via immunoSEQ multiplex PCR; TCRdb's table is partial and in-frame only. The repertoire holds roughly 70,000 clones, with approximately 90% as singletons. The sample taken for sequencing was PBMCs. The receptors originated from a woman aged 18-29 years in good health and CMV-seropositive.

V and J are TRBV5-4 and TRBJ2-3; D perhaps matches TRBD2 (7 bases). The CDR3 spans 17 residues. Germline-derived CDR1 and CDR2 are SGHNT and YYREEE (reference sequence). V was pared by 0 bases and J by 3 bases, with 17 bases between. The CDR3 protein is CASSLGVWGGGTDTQYF. The CDR3, as DNA: TGTGCCAGCAGCTTGGGAGTTTGGGGGGGCGGTACAGATACGCAGTATTTT.

This CDR3 is CASSFGTGAQETQYF. In nucleotides, the CDR3 is TGTGCCAGCAGCTTTGGGACAGGGGCCCAAGAGACCCAGTACTTC. This rearrangement joins TRBV5-4 to TRBJ2-5; 10 bases fit TRBD1. Unmatched junction bases numbered 2, after V lost 2 bases and J lost 1 base. CDR3 length equals 15 residues. Per the germline V gene, CDR1 is SGHNT and CDR2 is YYREEE (reference sequence).

This clone came up once. The chain uses TRBV7-2 and TRBJ2-1; D is possibly TRBD1 (5 bases). With 5 bases removed from V and 5 bases from J, the gap between germline ends came to 10 bases. In germline, CDR1 is SGHTA, CDR2 FQGNSA. This CDR3 is 13 amino acids long. CDR3 sequence reads: CASSKGWDNEQFF. The CDR3 region has the DNA TGTGCCAGCAGCAAGGGGTGGGACAATGAGCAGTTCTTC.

This rearrangement joins TRBV7-9 to TRBJ1-5, with TRBD1 identical over 8 bases. V trimming: 5 bases; J trimming: 4 bases; junction bases outside the gene matches: 7. CDR3 size: 15 residues. The germline gives CDR1 SEHNR, CDR2 FQNEAQ (reference sequence). CDR3 protein: CASSPGTGRNQPQHF. CDR3 DNA: TGTGCCAGCAGCCCCGGGACAGGTAGAAATCAGCCCCAGCATTTT.

This chain uses TRBV28 with TRBJ1-2; possibly TRBD1 for D (5 bases). V was shortened by 3 bases and J by 3 bases, with 14 bases between the two germline ends. The CDR3 totals 15 residues. Germline V gene sequence: CDR1 MDHEN, CDR2 SYDVKM. DNA of the CDR3: TGTGCCAGCAGTTTTGGGGGGGACCTGCACTATGGCTACACCTTC. Protein sequence: CASSFGGDLHYGYTF.

The gene calls are TRBV6-4 and TRBJ2-3; maybe TRBD1 (6 bases). V was pared by 0 bases and J by 8 bases, with 15 bases between. The CDR3 consists of 15 residues. CDR1 and CDR2 (germline): MRHNA, SNTAGT. The CDR3 spells CASSDSNRAGGTQYF. CDR3 nucleotide sequence: TGTGCCAGCAGTGACTCGAACAGGGCTGGAGGTACGCAGTATTTT.

The chain couples TRBV18 to TRBJ2-5, with TRBD1 identical over 7 bases. Trimming at V came to 0 bases and at J to 4 bases, leaving 5 bases not matched to a gene. From germline, CDR1 is KGHSH and CDR2 LQKENI. The CDR3 is made up of 15 amino acids. CDR3 DNA sequence: TGTGCCAGCTCACCACCCTCACAGGGGAGAGAGACCCAGTACTTC. This encodes CASSPPSQGRETQYF. The whole variable domain, remainder taken from reference TRBV18 and TRBJ2-5, is NAGVMQNPRHLVRRRGQEARLRCSPMKGHSHVYWYRQLPEEGLKFMVYLQKENIIDESGMPKERFSAEFPKEGPSILRIQQVVRGDSAAYFCASSPPSQGRETQYFGPGTRLLVL.

Only one count was recorded for this clone. This rearrangement joins TRBV18 to TRBJ2-3, with D perhaps matching TRBD1 (6 bases). V was cut by 0 bases and J by 6 bases, with 16 bases left in between. CDR1 is KGHSH and CDR2 is LQKENI in the germline V gene. The CDR3 extends over 16 amino acids. DNA for the CDR3: TGTGCCAGCTCACCACCGCCGACAGGAGAACCGGATACGCAGTATTTT. Its translation: CASSPPPTGEPDTQYF.

The rearrangement links TRBV27 to TRBJ2-3; D is unclear. The CDR3 runs 11 residues. The germline V gene has CDR1 MNHEY and CDR2 SMNVEV (reference sequence). V was trimmed by 5 bases and J by 7 bases, leaving 7 bases between them. This chain's CDR3 is CASSPLYTQYF. For the CDR3, the DNA is TGTGCCAGCAGTCCTCTATATACGCAGTATTTT.

This clone was seen more than once but under ten times. The chain is built from TRBV25-1 and TRBJ1-5; a possible D gene is TRBD1 (6 bases). Germline CDR1 MGHDK, CDR2 SYGVNS. V gave up 10 bases and J gave up 7 bases, with 11 bases separating them. The length of the CDR3 is 11 residues. CDR3 in amino acids: CANTGGQPQHF. CDR3 bases: TGTGCCAACACTGGGGGCCAGCCCCAGCATTTT.

The genes are TRBV4-3 and TRBJ2-3; perhaps TRBD1 as D (6 bases). The germline gives CDR1 LGHNA, CDR2 YSLEER. Trimming pared 4 bases from V and 2 bases from J, leaving 13 bases between. The CDR3 length is 15 residues. Here the CDR3 DNA reads TGCGCCAGCAGCCCATCCGAGGGGGTCACAGATACGCAGTATTTT. Translated, it gives CASSPSEGVTDTQYF.

The rearrangement uses TRBV30 and TRBJ2-2, with TRBD1 identical over 7 bases. The germline V gene encodes CDR1 GTSNPN and CDR2 SVGIG (reference sequence). CDR3 length: 14 amino acids. Trimming at V came to 4 bases and at J to 3 bases, leaving 5 bases not matched to a gene. This CDR3 reads CAWKDRADTGELFF. In DNA form, the CDR3 reads TGTGCCTGGAAAGACAGGGCCGACACCGGGGAGCTGTTTTTT. The whole variable domain, filled in from reference TRBV30 and TRBJ2-2, reads SQTIHQWPATLVQPVGSPLSLECTVEGTSNPNLYWYRQAAGRGLQLLFYSVGIGQISSEVPQNLSASRPQDRQFILSSKKLLLSDSGFYLCAWKDRADTGELFFGEGSRLTVL.

The J gene is TRBJ2-5, the V gene TRBV29-1; D is uncertain. CDR1 SQVTM and CDR2 ANQGSEA come from the germline V gene. The length of the CDR3 is 12 residues. The V and J ends lost 6 bases and 5 bases respectively, with 13 bases between them. In DNA form, the CDR3 reads TGCAGCGTCTCGGGTATCGGTGAGACCCAGTACTTC. Translation gives CSVSGIGETQYF.

The chain employs TRBV19 and TRBJ1-5; a possible D gene is TRBD1 (5 bases). Looked up from germline, CDR1 is LNHDA and CDR2 is SQIVND (reference sequence). Between the trimmed V and J ends, which lost 10 bases and 7 bases, there was a span of 17 bases. This CDR3 has 13 amino acids. CDR3 nucleotide sequence: TGTGCCACTTCCCAGGGATCCAGACAGCCCCAGCATTTT. Translation: CATSQGSRQPQHF.

The chain carries TRBV28 and TRBJ1-1, with TRBD1 as a possible D gene (5 bases). Germline lookup yields CDR1 MDHEN and CDR2 SYDVKM. V lost 3 bases, J lost 5 bases, and 10 bases lay in between. The CDR3 has 13 residues. Written as DNA, the CDR3 is TGTGCCAGCAGTTTTCGACAGAGGACTGAAGCTTTCTTT. It encodes CASSFRQRTEAFF.